A selection of T cell receptor beta chains follows, all from one sample in a study of CD8+CD57+ T cells in acquired aplastic anemia. TCRdb analysed the reads with MiXCR anew, one entry per CDR3 protein. This table holds under 350,000 distinct CDR3 sequences, 56% found once. The sample taken for sequencing was sorted CD4+, CD8+, or CD8+CD57+ T cells (not recorded which) from PBMCs. The receptor set was obtained from a human donor with severe aplastic anemia or a healthy control (not recorded which). Each CDR3 is given with its conserved first and last residue. The D gene is left open where the match is weak. The size of a clone is reported for some rows only, either as once, few or many, or as a class for expanded clones.

D	size	V	J	CDR3	DNA
TRBD1	few	TRBV12-3/TRBV12-4	TRBJ2-3	CATSGQGGTDTQYF	TGTGCCACCAGCGGACAGGGAGGCACAGATACGCAGTATTTT
.	.	TRBV7-9	TRBJ2-7	CASSQEIMASYEQYF	TGTGCCAGCAGCCAAGAAATTATGGCCTCCTACGAGCAGTACTTC
.	.	TRBV19	TRBJ1-5	CASAYKGGGQPQHF	TGTGCCAGTGCATACAAAGGGGGGGGACAGCCCCAGCATTTT
TRBD1	.	TRBV20-1	TRBJ2-7	CSASGLGRGHGDEQYF	TGCAGTGCTAGTGGGTTGGGCAGGGGGCACGGCGACGAGCAGTACTTC
.	once	TRBV7-9	TRBJ2-1	CASSPGLPDEQFF	TGTGCCAGCAGCCCAGGACTGCCGGATGAGCAGTTCTTC
.	.	TRBV5-1	TRBJ2-7	CASSLTTGFHEQYF	TGCGCCAGCAGCTTGACTACAGGGTTCCACGAGCAGTACTTC
.	.	TRBV18	TRBJ2-3	CASSPPALADTQYF	TGTGCCAGCTCACCTCCGGCCTTGGCAGATACGCAGTATTTT
TRBD2	.	TRBV2	TRBJ2-2	CASSSPGTSGRTRELFF	TGTGCCAGCAGCTCCCCCGGGACTAGCGGGAGAACCAGGGAGCTGTTTTTT
TRBD2	.	TRBV6-5	TRBJ2-3	CASSVGSSGATDTQYF	TGTGCCAGCAGCGTAGGGAGTAGCGGGGCCACAGATACGCAGTATTTT
TRBD1	.	TRBV13	TRBJ1-2	CASSPQGNGYTF	TGTGCCAGCAGCCCACAGGGGAATGGCTACACCTTC
.	.	TRBV12-3/TRBV12-4	TRBJ1-2	CASSLGGVYGYTF	TGTGCCAGCAGTTTAGGGGGGGTTTATGGCTACACCTTC
.	many	TRBV9	TRBJ1-6	CASSVDPGNSPLHF	TGTGCCAGCAGCGTAGACCCGGGCAATTCACCCCTCCACTTT
.	.	TRBV7-6	TRBJ2-3	CASSLIRSTDTQYF	TGTGCCAGCAGCTTAATAAGGAGCACAGATACGCAGTATTTT
TRBD1	.	TRBV19	TRBJ2-3	CASTSGQGHTDTQYF	TGTGCCAGTACCTCGGGACAGGGCCACACAGATACGCAGTATTTT
.	few	TRBV27	TRBJ1-2	CASSLSGRGPGGYTF	TGTGCCAGCAGTTTATCGGGCAGGGGACCCGGGGGCTACACCTTC
TRBD1	few	TRBV5-5	TRBJ1-2	CASSLGQGIYGYTF	TGTGCCAGCAGCTTGGGACAGGGGATCTATGGCTACACCTTC
.	few	TRBV4-1	TRBJ1-2	CASSQEPLGTNYGYTF	TGCGCCAGCAGCCAAGAACCTCTTGGGACTAACTATGGCTACACCTTC
.	.	TRBV6-2/TRBV6-3	TRBJ1-3	CASSQEGGASGNTIYF	TGTGCCAGCAGTCAAGAGGGGGGAGCCTCGGGAAACACCATATATTTT
.	.	TRBV12-3/TRBV12-4	TRBJ2-1	CATSVLGDEQFF	TGTGCCACCTCGGTCTTGGGCGATGAGCAGTTCTTC
.	.	TRBV29-1	TRBJ1-4	CSVARDGEKLFF	TGCAGCGTTGCCAGGGACGGTGAAAAACTGTTTTTT
.	.	TRBV10-3	TRBJ1-2	CAISEPGGVLYGYTF	TGTGCCATCAGTGAGCCGGGCGGGGTTTTGTATGGCTACACCTTC
.	many	TRBV2	TRBJ1-2	CASSEGRAKGFNYGYTF	TGTGCCAGCAGTGAAGGACGGGCAAAAGGATTTAACTATGGCTACACCTTC
.	few	TRBV7-9	TRBJ2-7	CASSLGYVGEQYF	TGTGCCAGCAGCTTAGGGTACGTGGGGGAGCAGTACTTC
TRBD1	.	TRBV7-2	TRBJ2-7	CASSLWQGAYEQYF	TGTGCCAGCAGCTTATGGCAGGGGGCCTACGAGCAGTACTTC
TRBD1	.	TRBV12-3/TRBV12-4	TRBJ2-7	CASSRQGIEQYF	TGTGCCAGCAGCAGACAGGGAATAGAGCAGTACTTC
TRBD2	few	TRBV24-1	TRBJ2-1	CATSGLGRGGLGEQFF	TGTGCCACCAGTGGTCTTGGGCGGGGGGGCCTGGGTGAGCAGTTCTTC
.	.	TRBV7-2	TRBJ1-5	CTSSAYTGTNQPQHF	TGTACCAGCAGCGCTTACACAGGGACCAATCAGCCCCAGCATTTT
.	once	TRBV19	TRBJ1-5	CASSIVGPYSNQPQHF	TGTGCCAGTAGTATAGTAGGACCGTATAGCAATCAGCCCCAGCATTTT
.	.	TRBV20-1	TRBJ2-7	CSARGRRDEQYF	TGCAGTGCTAGAGGTCGCAGGGACGAGCAGTACTTC
.	.	TRBV19	TRBJ2-2	CASRTGYPRGPGELFF	TGTGCCAGTAGGACCGGCTACCCCCGAGGTCCCGGGGAGCTGTTTTTT
TRBD2	many	TRBV11-2	TRBJ2-1	CASSRRLADSNFEQFF	TGTGCCAGCAGCCGACGACTAGCGGATTCAAACTTTGAGCAGTTCTTC
.	.	TRBV20-1	TRBJ2-6	CSARSGANVLTF	TGCAGTGCCCGGTCTGGGGCCAACGTCCTGACTTTC